This T cell receptor beta chain was found in a study of molecular identifiers for immune sequencing clone quantification. Study at large: Five aliquots were made in replicates from the RNA of 20,000 or 100,000 naive CD8 cells, and four were sequenced. General study results and limits: Detecting spiked Jurkat TCR RNA from one cell among about a million naive cells was reportedly possible.

CDR1 and CDR2 from the germline V gene are SGHNT and YYREEE (reference sequence). V was cut by 0 bases and J by 12 bases, with 18 bases left in between. This CDR3 is 15 amino acids long. A word on this clonotype: The antigen is undetermined.

Bulk TCR libraries used previously described methods and listed TCR primers. TCRdb recomputed calls from the PCR reads with MiXCR, one row per CDR3 protein. Of around 470,000 distinct CDR3 sequences listed, around a fifth were seen once; the top ten hold 0.7% to 0.95%. Using a CD8+CD4-CCR7+CD45RA+ phenotype, naive CD8 T cells were sorted. J is TRBJ2-2 and V is TRBV5-4, with D maybe TRBD2 (5 bases). The sample was naive CD8+ T cells from blood, with Jurkat cell RNA spiked in. Subset in this sample: FACS-sorted CD8+CD4-CCR7+CD45RA+ naive T cells. This TCR was recovered from a human donor in good health. Some libraries in this study had Jurkat cell RNA spiked in. Written as DNA, the CDR3 is TGTGCCAGCAGCTTGGGGCCCCTCGACACGGGGAAGCTGTTTTTT. Encoded protein: CASSLGPLDTGKLFF.